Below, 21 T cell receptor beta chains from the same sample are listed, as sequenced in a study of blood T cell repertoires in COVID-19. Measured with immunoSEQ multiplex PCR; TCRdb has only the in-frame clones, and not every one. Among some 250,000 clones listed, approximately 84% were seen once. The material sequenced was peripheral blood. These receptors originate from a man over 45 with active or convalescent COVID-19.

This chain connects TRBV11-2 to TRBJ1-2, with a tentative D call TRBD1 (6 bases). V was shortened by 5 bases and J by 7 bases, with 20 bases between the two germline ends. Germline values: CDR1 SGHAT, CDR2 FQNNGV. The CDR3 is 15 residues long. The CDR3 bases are TGTGCCAGCAGCAAACAGGGAACTAGGAGATCTGGCTACACCTTC. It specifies CASSKQGTRRSGYTF. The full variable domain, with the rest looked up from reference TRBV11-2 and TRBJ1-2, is EAGVAQSPRYKIIEKRQSVAFWCNPISGHATLYWYQQILGQGPKLLIQFQNNGVVDDSQLPKDRFSAERLKGVDSTLKIQPAKLEDSAVYLCASSKQGTRRSGYTFGSGTRLTVV.

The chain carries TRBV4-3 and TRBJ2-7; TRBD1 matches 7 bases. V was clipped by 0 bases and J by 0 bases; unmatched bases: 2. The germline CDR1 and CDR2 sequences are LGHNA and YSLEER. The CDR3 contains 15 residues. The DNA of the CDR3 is TGCGCCAGCAGCCAAGACAGGGGGAGCTCCTACGAGCAGTACTTC. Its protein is CASSQDRGSSYEQYF.

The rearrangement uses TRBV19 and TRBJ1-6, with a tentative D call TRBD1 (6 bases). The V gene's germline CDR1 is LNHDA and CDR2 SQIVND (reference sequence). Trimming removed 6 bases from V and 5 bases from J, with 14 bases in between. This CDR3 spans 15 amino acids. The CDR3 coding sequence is TGTGCCAGTAGCGATCGACAGGCTGATAATTCACCCCTCCACTTT. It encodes CASSDRQADNSPLHF. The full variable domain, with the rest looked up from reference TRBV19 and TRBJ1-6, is DGGITQSPKYLFRKEGQNVTLSCEQNLNHDAMYWYRQDPGQGLRLIYYSQIVNDFQKGDIAEGYSVSREKKESFPLTVTSAQKNPTAFYLCASSDRQADNSPLHFGNGTRLTVT.

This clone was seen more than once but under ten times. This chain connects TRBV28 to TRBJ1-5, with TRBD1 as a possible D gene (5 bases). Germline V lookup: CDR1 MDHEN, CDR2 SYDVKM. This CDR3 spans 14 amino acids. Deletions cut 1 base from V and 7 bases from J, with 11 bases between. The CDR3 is CASSLSGGGQPQHF. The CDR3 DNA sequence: TGTGCCAGCAGTTTATCGGGGGGAGGGCAGCCCCAGCATTTT.

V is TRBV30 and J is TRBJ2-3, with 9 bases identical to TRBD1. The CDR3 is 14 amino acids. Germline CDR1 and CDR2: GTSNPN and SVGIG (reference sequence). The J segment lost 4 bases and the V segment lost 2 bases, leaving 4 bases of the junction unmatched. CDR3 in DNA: TGTGCCTGGAGTAAACAGGGGGCAGCAGATACGCAGTATTTT. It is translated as CAWSKQGAADTQYF.

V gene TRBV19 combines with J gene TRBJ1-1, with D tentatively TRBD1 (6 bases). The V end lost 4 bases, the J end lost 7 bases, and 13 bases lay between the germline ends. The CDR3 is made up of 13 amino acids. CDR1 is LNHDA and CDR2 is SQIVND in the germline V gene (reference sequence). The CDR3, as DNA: TGTGCCAGTAGTAATGACAGGAGCTATGAAGCTTTCTTT. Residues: CASSNDRSYEAFF.

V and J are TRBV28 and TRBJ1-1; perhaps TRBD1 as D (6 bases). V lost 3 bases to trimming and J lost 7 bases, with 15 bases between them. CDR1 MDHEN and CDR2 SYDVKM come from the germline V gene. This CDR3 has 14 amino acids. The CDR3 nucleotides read TGTGCCAGCAGTTTGGGGGCGCTTAGCAGTGAAGCTTTCTTT. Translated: CASSLGALSSEAFF.

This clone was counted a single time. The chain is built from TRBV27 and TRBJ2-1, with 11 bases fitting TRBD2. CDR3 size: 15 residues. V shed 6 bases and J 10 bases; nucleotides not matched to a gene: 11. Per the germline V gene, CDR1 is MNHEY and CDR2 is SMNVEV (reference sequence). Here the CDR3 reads CASSAAGASGREQFF. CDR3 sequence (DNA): TGTGCCAGCAGCGCCGCAGGGGCTAGCGGGAGGGAGCAGTTCTTC.

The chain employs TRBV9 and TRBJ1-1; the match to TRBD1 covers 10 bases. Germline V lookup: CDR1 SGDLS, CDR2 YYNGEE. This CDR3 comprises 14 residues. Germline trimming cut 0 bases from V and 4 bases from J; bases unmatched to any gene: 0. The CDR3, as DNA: TGTGCCAGCAGCGTAGGGGACAGGGGCACTGAAGCTTTCTTT. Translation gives CASSVGDRGTEAFF.

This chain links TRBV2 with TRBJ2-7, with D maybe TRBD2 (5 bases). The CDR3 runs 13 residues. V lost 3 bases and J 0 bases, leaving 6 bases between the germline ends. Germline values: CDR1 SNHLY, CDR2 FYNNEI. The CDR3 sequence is CASSEEVSYEQYF. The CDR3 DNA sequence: TGTGCCAGCAGTGAGGAGGTCTCCTACGAGCAGTACTTC.

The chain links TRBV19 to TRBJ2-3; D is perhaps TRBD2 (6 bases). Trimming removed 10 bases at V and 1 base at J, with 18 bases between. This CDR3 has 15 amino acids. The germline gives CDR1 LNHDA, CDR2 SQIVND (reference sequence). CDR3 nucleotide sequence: TGTGCCACTAAGTCCCGGGGACTCGGCACAGATACGCAGTATTTT. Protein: CATKSRGLGTDTQYF.

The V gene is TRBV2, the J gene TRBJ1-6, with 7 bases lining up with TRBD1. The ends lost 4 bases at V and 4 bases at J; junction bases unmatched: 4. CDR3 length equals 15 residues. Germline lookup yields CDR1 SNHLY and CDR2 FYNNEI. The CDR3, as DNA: TGTGCCAGCAGTGGACAGGGCCGATATAATTCACCCCTCCACTTT. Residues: CASSGQGRYNSPLHF.

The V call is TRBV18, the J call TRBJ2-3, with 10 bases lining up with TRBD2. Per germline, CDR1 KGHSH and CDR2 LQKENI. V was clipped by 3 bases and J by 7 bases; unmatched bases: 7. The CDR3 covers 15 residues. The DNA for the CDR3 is TGTGCCAGCTCACCCACGCTAGCGGGGGAAAATACGCAGTATTTT. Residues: CASSPTLAGENTQYF.

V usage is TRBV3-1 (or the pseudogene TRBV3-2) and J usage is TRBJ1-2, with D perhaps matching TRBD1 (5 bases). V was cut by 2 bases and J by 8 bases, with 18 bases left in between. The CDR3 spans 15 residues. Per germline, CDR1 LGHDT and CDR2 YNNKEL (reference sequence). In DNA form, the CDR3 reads TGTGCCAGCAGCCAACAGGGCCTTAACCTTAGGGGCTACACCTTC. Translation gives CASSQQGLNLRGYTF.

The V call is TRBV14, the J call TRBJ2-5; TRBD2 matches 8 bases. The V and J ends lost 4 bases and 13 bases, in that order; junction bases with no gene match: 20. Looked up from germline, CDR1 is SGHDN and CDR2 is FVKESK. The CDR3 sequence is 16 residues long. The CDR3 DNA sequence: TGTGCCAGCAGCCCCCTCTCGAACAGCGGGGGCCTGGCTGTGTACTTC. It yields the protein CASSPLSNSGGLAVYF.

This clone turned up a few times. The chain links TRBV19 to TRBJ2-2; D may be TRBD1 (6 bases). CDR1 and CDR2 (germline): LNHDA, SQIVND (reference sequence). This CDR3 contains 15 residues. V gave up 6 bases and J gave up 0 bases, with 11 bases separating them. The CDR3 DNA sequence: TGTGCCAGTAGGAGGGGGAGAGCGAACACCGGGGAGCTGTTTTTT. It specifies CASRRGRANTGELFF.

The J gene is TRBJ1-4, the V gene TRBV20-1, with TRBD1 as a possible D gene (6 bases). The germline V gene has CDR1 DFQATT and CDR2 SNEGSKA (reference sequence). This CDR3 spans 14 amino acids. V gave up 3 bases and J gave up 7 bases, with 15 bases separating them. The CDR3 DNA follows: TGCAGTGCTAGTAATTTTCGGGGGGCTGAAAAACTGTTTTTT. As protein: CSASNFRGAEKLFF.

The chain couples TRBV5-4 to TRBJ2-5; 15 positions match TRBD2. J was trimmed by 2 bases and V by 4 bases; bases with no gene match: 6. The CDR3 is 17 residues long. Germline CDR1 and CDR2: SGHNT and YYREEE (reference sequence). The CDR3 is CASSTGTSGGLQETQYF. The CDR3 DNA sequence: TGTGCCAGCAGCACCGGGACTAGCGGGGGGTTACAAGAGACCCAGTACTTC.

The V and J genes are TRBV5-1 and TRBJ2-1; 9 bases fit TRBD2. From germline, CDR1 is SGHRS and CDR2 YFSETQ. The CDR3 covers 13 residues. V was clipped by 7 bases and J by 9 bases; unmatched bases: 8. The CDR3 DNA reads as TGCGCCAGCTGCCTGGCGGGGGGGCGTGAGCAGTTCTTC. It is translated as CASCLAGGREQFF.

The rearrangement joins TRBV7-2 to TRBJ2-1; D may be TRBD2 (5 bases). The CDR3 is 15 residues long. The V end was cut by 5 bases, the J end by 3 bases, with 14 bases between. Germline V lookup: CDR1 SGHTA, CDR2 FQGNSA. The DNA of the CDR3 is TGTGCCAGCAGCCCCACCCAGGACTTCTACAATGAGCAGTTCTTC. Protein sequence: CASSPTQDFYNEQFF. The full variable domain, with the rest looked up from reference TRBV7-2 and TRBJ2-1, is GAGVSQSPSNKVTEKGKDVELRCDPISGHTALYWYRQSLGQGLEFLIYFQGNSAPDKSGLPSDRFSAERTGGSVSTLTIQRTQQEDSAVYLCASSPTQDFYNEQFFGPGTRLTVL.

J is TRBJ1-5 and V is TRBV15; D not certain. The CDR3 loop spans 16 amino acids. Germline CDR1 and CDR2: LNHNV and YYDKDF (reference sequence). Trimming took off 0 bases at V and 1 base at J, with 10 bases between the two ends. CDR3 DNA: TGTGCCACCAGCAGAGATCCAGGAGGAAGCAATCAGCCCCAGCATTTT. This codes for CATSRDPGGSNQPQHF. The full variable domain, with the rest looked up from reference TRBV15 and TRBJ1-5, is DAMVIQNPRYQVTQFGKPVTLSCSQTLNHNVMYWYQQKSSQAPKLLFHYYDKDFNNEADTPDNFQSRRPNTSFCFLDIRSPGLGDTAMYLCATSRDPGGSNQPQHFGDGTRLSIL.